Listed here are 25 T cell receptor beta chains from one sample, sequenced in a study of OX40 agonist ivuxolimab in advanced cancers. Generated by immunoSEQ multiplex PCR, the TCRdb table keeps only in-frame clones and is missing some. The data hold 55,000 to 65,000 clones, with roughly 90% observed a single time. Sequenced material: CD4+ or CD8+ T cells sorted from blood, taken in a trial of the OX40 agonist ivuxolimab. These receptors were obtained from an adult with an advanced solid tumor such as melanoma, head and neck, liver or kidney cancer.

The rearrangement joins TRBV10-3 to TRBJ2-3; tentatively, D is TRBD2 (5 bases). The V end lost 4 bases, the J end lost 0 bases, and 11 bases lay between the germline ends. The CDR3 length is 15 residues. Looked up from germline, CDR1 is ENHRY and CDR2 is SYGVKD. The CDR3 spells CAISASSASTDTQYF. CDR3 sequence (DNA): TGTGCCATCAGTGCGAGTAGCGCAAGCACAGATACGCAGTATTTT.

V usage is TRBV7-6 and J usage is TRBJ2-3; 8 positions match TRBD2. In germline, CDR1 is SGHVS, CDR2 FNYEAQ. Trimming took 1 base from V and 0 from J; bases not matched to a gene: 3. The CDR3 is made up of 16 amino acids. CDR3 nucleotide sequence: TGTGCCAGCAGCTTAGGGCCTAGCGGGAGCACAGATACGCAGTATTTT. It is translated as CASSLGPSGSTDTQYF.

The rearrangement links TRBV5-1 to TRBJ2-3; 15 nucleotides line up with TRBD2. CDR1 and CDR2 (germline): SGHRS, YFSETQ. Trimming at V came to 0 bases and at J to 6 bases, leaving 5 bases not matched to a gene. The CDR3 sequence is 17 residues long. The CDR3 sequence is CASSLEVGLAGGDTQYF. As DNA, the CDR3 is TGCGCCAGCAGCTTGGAAGTCGGACTAGCGGGAGGGGATACGCAGTATTTT. The whole variable domain, remainder taken from reference TRBV5-1 and TRBJ2-3, is KAGVTQTPRYLIKTRGQQVTLSCSPISGHRSVSWYQQTPGQGLQFLFEYFSETQRNKGNFPGRFSGRQFSNSRSEMNVSTLELGDSALYLCASSLEVGLAGGDTQYFGPGTRLTVL.

This clone appeared a single time. The rearrangement joins TRBV12-5 to TRBJ1-4; 8 nucleotides agree with TRBD1. V gave up 1 base and J gave up 11 bases; unmatched junction bases: 3. Germline V gene sequence: CDR1 LGHNT, CDR2 FRNRAP. This CDR3 contains 13 residues. CDR3 in DNA: TGTGCTAGTGGTTTGGAAACAGGGGGGAAACTGTTTTTT. It yields the protein CASGLETGGKLFF.

This rearrangement joins TRBV7-9 to TRBJ2-5; 9 nucleotides match TRBD2. Per the germline V gene, CDR1 is SEHNR and CDR2 is FQNEAQ (reference sequence). Trimming removed 2 bases from V and 2 bases from J; junction bases left unmatched: 6. CDR3 length equals 16 residues. CDR3 coding DNA: TGTGCCAGCAGCTTATCATCCCTAGCGGGGCAAGAGACCCAGTACTTC. This encodes CASSLSSLAGQETQYF.

CDR3 nucleotide sequence: TGTGCCAGCAGCCTAACAGGGGTTATTGAAGCTTTCTTT. Residues: CASSLTGVIEAFF. This chain uses TRBV7-9 with TRBJ1-1; 7 bases fit TRBD1. Trimming cost V 5 bases and J 7 bases; bases outside gene matches: 7. The germline V gene encodes CDR1 SEHNR and CDR2 FQNEAQ (reference sequence). The CDR3 extends over 13 amino acids.

The chain has TRBV9 and TRBJ2-5; TRBD2 matches 11 bases. Germline-derived CDR1 and CDR2 are SGDLS and YYNGEE. V dropped 0 bases and J dropped 4; count of bases not matched to a gene: 14. This CDR3 has 19 residues. DNA for the CDR3: TGTGCCAGCAGCGTAGAGGGGGCCCCGTCTAGCGGGAGGCGAGAGACCCAGTACTTC. This gives the protein CASSVEGAPSSGRRETQYF. The variable domain in full, completed from reference TRBV9 and TRBJ2-5, reads DSGVTQTPKHLITATGQRVTLRCSPRSGDLSVYWYQQSLDQGLQFLIQYYNGEERAKGNILERFSAQQFPDLHSELNLSSLELGDSALYFCASSVEGAPSSGRRETQYFGPGTRLLVL.

The CDR3 DNA is TGCGCCAGCAGCTTGGAGGTCGGCGGATCCTACGAGCAGTACTTC. Its translation is CASSLEVGGSYEQYF. The chain is built from TRBV5-1 and TRBJ2-7; D is undetermined. The CDR3 spans 15 residues. V was shortened by 0 bases and J by 1 base, with 11 bases between the two germline ends. The germline CDR1 and CDR2 sequences are SGHRS and YFSETQ.

The chain has TRBV5-4 and TRBJ1-2; the match to TRBD1 covers 8 bases. The germline CDR1 and CDR2 sequences are SGHNT and YYREEE (reference sequence). The CDR3 totals 14 residues. J was trimmed by 3 bases and V by 2 bases; bases with no gene match: 3. The DNA of the CDR3 is TGTGCCAGCAGCTTTCCAGGGGGCTACTATGGCTACACCTTC. Translating it yields CASSFPGGYYGYTF.

The chain recombines TRBV30 with TRBJ2-5; TRBD1 or TRBD2 may be the D gene (5 bases each). The CDR3 extends over 13 amino acids. The germline gives CDR1 GTSNPN, CDR2 SVGIG (reference sequence). V was cut by 3 bases and J by 5 bases, with 13 bases left in between. The CDR3: CAWRAGAGETQYF. CDR3 DNA: TGTGCCTGGAGAGCCGGGGCCGGGGAGACCCAGTACTTC.

The chain joins TRBV10-1 to TRBJ2-5; 13 bases are a match to TRBD2. The J segment lost 3 bases and the V segment lost 2 bases, leaving 6 bases of the junction unmatched. This CDR3 is built from 17 residues. CDR1 is WNHNN, CDR2 SYGVQD, per germline (reference sequence). The CDR3 coding sequence is TGCGCCAGCAGTGAGGAACCGGGGACTAGCGGGAAAGAGACCCAGTACTTC. Its protein product is CASSEEPGTSGKETQYF.

This chain uses TRBV19 with TRBJ2-7; TRBD1 is a possible D gene (7 bases). Germline values: CDR1 LNHDA, CDR2 SQIVND (reference sequence). The CDR3 length is 14 residues. Trimming removed 2 bases at V and 6 bases at J, with 14 bases between. The DNA for the CDR3 is TGTGCCAGTAGTATACAGGGGGGAGCTGCCGAGCAGTACTTC. Translating it yields CASSIQGGAAEQYF.

J is TRBJ1-5 and V is TRBV7-6; D uncertain. This CDR3 is built from 16 residues. The ends were cut back, 0 bases at V and 4 bases at J, with 13 bases in the middle. Germline lookup yields CDR1 SGHVS and CDR2 FNYEAQ. CDR3 bases: TGTGCCAGCAGCTTAGCGGACCCAGGTCAGAATCAGCCCCAGCATTTT. Its translation: CASSLADPGQNQPQHF.

V usage is TRBV27 and J usage is TRBJ2-1; D gene unclear. The CDR3 has 13 amino acids. CDR1 is MNHEY and CDR2 is SMNVEV in the germline V gene (reference sequence). The ends were cut back, 5 bases at V and 2 bases at J, with 7 bases in the middle. CDR3 loop: CASSPPPYNEQFF. CDR3 nucleotide sequence: TGTGCCAGCAGTCCCCCACCCTACAATGAGCAGTTCTTC.

The genes are TRBV18 and TRBJ2-1; the match to TRBD2 covers 12 bases. The CDR3 covers 17 residues. The V and J ends lost 2 bases and 3 bases, in that order; junction bases with no gene match: 5. Germline CDR1 is KGHSH and CDR2 is LQKENI. The CDR3 DNA is TGTGCCAGCTCACCAGGGACTAGCGGGTGGCTCTACAATGAGCAGTTCTTC. This gives the protein CASSPGTSGWLYNEQFF.

The J gene is TRBJ2-7, the V gene TRBV2, with D possibly being TRBD1 (7 bases). Trimming removed 1 base from V and 5 bases from J, with 15 bases in between. This CDR3 has 15 residues. Germline V gene sequence: CDR1 SNHLY, CDR2 FYNNEI. The CDR3 nucleotides read TGTGCCAGCAGTGAAGGAGGCGCAGGGGGGCACGAGCAGTACTTC. Protein product: CASSEGGAGGHEQYF.

This clone was picked up one time. The genes are TRBV10-3 and TRBJ1-1; tentative D call: TRBD1 (6 bases). The length of the CDR3 is 14 residues. V was trimmed by 4 bases and J by 1 base, leaving 10 bases between them. Germline V gives CDR1 ENHRY, CDR2 SYGVKD. This chain's CDR3 is CAISVDRRNTEAFF. The CDR3 coding sequence is TGTGCCATCAGTGTTGACAGGAGGAACACTGAAGCTTTCTTT.

The gene calls are TRBV9 and TRBJ2-1; TRBD1 agrees at 7 bases. There are 16 residues in the CDR3. Germline values: CDR1 SGDLS, CDR2 YYNGEE. With V trimmed by 0 bases and J by 3 bases, 6 bases remained unmatched. CDR3 nucleotide sequence: TGTGCCAGCAGCGTAGAAGCCGGGACAGACTACAATGAGCAGTTCTTC. As protein: CASSVEAGTDYNEQFF.

The V and J genes are TRBV2 and TRBJ2-2; D gene uncertain. The length of the CDR3 is 13 residues. Trimming took off 1 base at V and 3 bases at J, with 3 bases between the two ends. Germline loops: CDR1 SNHLY, CDR2 FYNNEI. CDR3 loop: CASSEEHTGELFF. In DNA form, the CDR3 reads TGTGCCAGCAGTGAAGAGCACACCGGGGAGCTGTTTTTT.

The chain uses TRBV6-1 and TRBJ2-7, with 11 bases fitting TRBD2. This CDR3 contains 15 residues. Germline trimming cut 9 bases from V and 3 bases from J; bases unmatched to any gene: 10. Germline CDR1 MNHNS, CDR2 SASEGT. The DNA of the CDR3 is TGTGCCAGTGAGCTAGCGGGAGGACCTAACTACGAGCAGTACTTC. Protein sequence: CASELAGGPNYEQYF.

This chain connects TRBV5-5 to TRBJ1-1; no clear D. CDR1 and CDR2 (germline): SGHKS, YYEKEE (reference sequence). This CDR3 region has 14 residues. V was cut by 5 bases and J by 2 bases, with 13 bases left in between. The CDR3 DNA sequence: TGTGCCAGCAGTCTTGCCCCCGGCAACACTGAAGCTTTCTTT. Translating gives CASSLAPGNTEAFF.

This clone was recorded a few times. V usage is TRBV6-5 and J usage is TRBJ1-2; the D is unclear. The CDR3 consists of 12 residues. CDR1 and CDR2 (germline): MNHEY, SVGAGI. The V gene lost 5 bases and the J gene lost 4 bases, with 8 bases spanning the gap. The CDR3 loop is CASSPVPYGYTF. The CDR3 nucleotides read TGTGCCAGCAGTCCAGTCCCCTATGGCTACACCTTC.

This sequence joins TRBV30 and TRBJ2-5, with D possibly TRBD2 on 5 matching bases. The CDR3 length is 11 residues. V was cut by 1 base and J by 6 bases, with 6 bases left in between. From germline, CDR1 is GTSNPN and CDR2 SVGIG (reference sequence). This chain's CDR3 is CAWSAGKTQYF. The CDR3 DNA sequence: TGTGCCTGGAGTGCGGGGAAGACCCAGTACTTC.

J is TRBJ2-7 and V is TRBV7-9, with a tentative D call TRBD2 (6 bases). The CDR3 consists of 14 residues. V lost 5 bases and J 4 bases, leaving 15 bases between the germline ends. Germline CDR1 SEHNR, CDR2 FQNEAQ (reference sequence). The CDR3: CASSPGGARYEQYF. The CDR3 nucleotides read TGTGCCAGCAGCCCCGGAGGGGCCCGGTACGAGCAGTACTTC.

The J gene is TRBJ1-3, the V gene TRBV7-8, with D possibly TRBD1 on 6 matching bases. This CDR3 has 14 residues. Germline V gives CDR1 SGHVS, CDR2 FQNEAQ. V gave up 4 bases and J gave up 2 bases, with 9 bases separating them. In DNA form, the CDR3 reads TGTGCCAGCAGCTCGGAGGGGGCTGGAAACACCATATATTTT. Residues: CASSSEGAGNTIYF.